This entry lists 9 T cell receptor beta chains sequenced from one sample in a study of T cell repertoires in cytomegalovirus infection. MiXCR, applied by TCRdb to the reads, yields one record per CDR3 protein. The top ten hold about 60% of the sample, which has about 69,000 distinct CDR3 sequences, 25% to 30% seen once. These receptors are not linked to any known antigen. Material: CD8+ T cells from cultured PBMCs, obtained from culture after CMV antigen stimulation. These receptors were collected from a human donor in good health (CMV status not recorded). Some clones in this sample may be carry-over from other donors' samples.

The chain employs TRBV29-1 and TRBJ2-5; D ambiguous. V was trimmed by 4 bases and J by 4 bases, leaving 13 bases between them. CDR3 size: 13 residues. The V gene's germline CDR1 is SQVTM and CDR2 ANQGSEA. CDR3 region: CSVADSPGETQYF. Here the CDR3 DNA reads TGCAGCGTTGCTGATAGCCCAGGAGAGACCCAGTACTTC.

This clonotype has just a few counts. This chain joins TRBV4-1 and TRBJ1-1, with TRBD1 matching over 7 bases. Losses at the gene ends were 3 bases for V and 1 base for J; bases not matched to a gene: 2. Per the germline V gene, CDR1 is MGHRA and CDR2 is YSYEKL. This CDR3 has 14 amino acids. CDR3 protein: CASSQRDRNTEAFF. CDR3 DNA: TGCGCCAGCAGCCAGCGGGACAGGAACACTGAAGCTTTCTTT.

The chain is built from TRBV7-4 and TRBJ2-5; 7 positions match TRBD2. The CDR3 contains 14 residues. Germline V CDR1 and CDR2: SGHVT, SQSDAQ. Trimming cost V 7 bases and J 5 bases; bases outside gene matches: 10. The CDR3 spells CASNPTSFEETQYF. The CDR3 nucleotides are TGTGCCAGCAACCCGACTAGCTTCGAGGAGACCCAGTACTTC.

A note on this clonotype: An end of the junction differs from the germline gene, which may be a read error. The chain employs TRBV11-3 and TRBJ2-7; the D is unclear. The germline CDR1 and CDR2 sequences are SGHNT and YENEEA. The CDR3 has 16 residues. DNA for the CDR3: TGTGCCTGCAGCTTAGATCAGATGGATTCATCCTACGAGCAGTACTTC. This translates into CACSLDQMDSSYEQYF.

The chain employs TRBV4-3 and TRBJ2-1, with 8 bases identical to TRBD2. Germline loops: CDR1 LGHNA, CDR2 YSLEER. The CDR3 sequence is 15 residues long. V lost 0 bases, J lost 6 bases, and 4 bases stayed unmatched. The CDR3 region is CASSQEAGEGNEQFF. For the CDR3, the DNA is TGCGCCAGCAGCCAAGAAGCGGGAGAGGGCAATGAGCAGTTCTTC.

The chain employs TRBV19 and TRBJ2-5, with 10 bases matching TRBD2. V gave up 7 bases and J gave up 4 bases; unmatched junction bases: 12. Germline CDR1 and CDR2: LNHDA and SQIVND (reference sequence). CDR3 length equals 16 residues. The CDR3 protein is CASTLGAGGPRETQYF. The CDR3 nucleotides are TGTGCCAGTACCCTGGGAGCGGGAGGGCCGCGAGAGACCCAGTACTTC.

The rearrangement uses TRBV27 and TRBJ2-5, with D perhaps matching TRBD1 or TRBD2 (5 bases each). Germline V CDR1 and CDR2: MNHEY, SMNVEV (reference sequence). V shed 8 bases and J shed 4 bases, with 14 bases lying between them. The CDR3 runs to 13 residues. DNA of the CDR3: TGTGCCAGCCGAATTCCCGGGACAGAGACCCAGTACTTC. Protein: CASRIPGTETQYF.

The V and J genes are TRBV6-8 and TRBJ1-6; 11 bases map to TRBD1. Germline values: CDR1 MNHGY, CDR2 SAAAGT. This CDR3 is 17 amino acids long. The V gene end was trimmed by 2 bases and the J gene end by 0 bases; junction bases not matched to a gene: 0. The CDR3 here is CASSYGTGGSYNSPLHF. CDR3 DNA sequence: TGTGCCAGCAGTTACGGGACAGGGGGCTCCTATAATTCACCCCTCCACTTT.

This clonotype was counted at least ten times. The chain uses TRBV10-3 and TRBJ1-6, with 7 nucleotides matching TRBD1. The CDR3 covers 16 residues. V was pared by 6 bases and J by 7 bases, with 12 bases of the junction left unmatched. The V gene's germline CDR1 is ENHRY and CDR2 SYGVKD. Here the CDR3 DNA reads TGTGCCATCAGCCTCCGGGACAGAAATATAAATTCACCCCTCCACTTT. It is translated as CAISLRDRNINSPLHF.